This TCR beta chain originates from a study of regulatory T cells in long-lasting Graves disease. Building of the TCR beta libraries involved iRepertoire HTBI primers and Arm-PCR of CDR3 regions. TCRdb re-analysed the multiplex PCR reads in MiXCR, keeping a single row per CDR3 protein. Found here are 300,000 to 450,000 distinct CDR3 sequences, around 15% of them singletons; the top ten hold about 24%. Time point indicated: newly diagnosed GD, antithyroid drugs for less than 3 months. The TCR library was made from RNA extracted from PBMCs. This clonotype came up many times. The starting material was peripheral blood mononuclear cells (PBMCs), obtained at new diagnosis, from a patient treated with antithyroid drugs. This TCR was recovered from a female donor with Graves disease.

The CDR3 is CASSLDLWSGYTF. As DNA, the CDR3 is TGTGCCAGCAGCTTAGATCTTTGGTCTGGCTACACCTTC. The gene calls are TRBV11-2 and TRBJ1-2; no definite D call. The CDR3 covers 13 residues. Trimming took 0 bases from V and 7 from J, leaving 9 bases between them. Germline V gene lookup returns CDR1 SGHAT and CDR2 FQNNGV.